The following is a T cell receptor beta chain sequence with its context. Its cognate antigen is unknown. Produced via immunoSEQ multiplex PCR; TCRdb's table is partial and in-frame only. This sample has about 400,000 clones, with 75% to 90% found just once. This specimen belongs to a study of Ad26.COV2.S vaccination and SARS-CoV-2 variants. Trimming took off 3 bases at V and 4 bases at J, with 12 bases between the two ends. This CDR3 region has 13 residues. CDR1 and CDR2 from the germline V gene are SQVTM and ANQGSEA. Treatment indicated: about 20 received Ad26.COV2.S at low or high dose, single or two shots; 5 received placebo; per-sample allocation not given. On day 63 after the first injection, vaccine and placebo recipients gave samples. General study results and limits: Substantial breadth was reportedly displayed by spike-specific CD8+ and CD4+ T cell responses after vaccination.

This TCR came from a person between 18 and 59 years old who received the Ad26.COV2.S COVID-19 vaccine or a placebo. Sequenced here: peripheral blood, sampled in a trial of Ad26.COV2.S vaccine versus placebo. This chain uses TRBV29-1 with TRBJ1-2; D uncertain. The CDR3 coding sequence is TGCAGCGTTGATCGAGAAAGGACCTATGGCTACACCTTC. This translates into CSVDRERTYGYTF.